The entry that follows covers one T cell receptor beta chain sequence. This clonotype came up many times. There is no known antigen for this receptor. Base-call qualities are not available, and no considerably larger clone is one nucleotide away. These data originate in a study of T cells in Graves' hyperthyroidism and ophthalmopathy (dated by TCRdb to the late 2010s). Some background on the complete study: Peripheral blood samples were taken at the time of initial diagnosis, prior to any treatment. TCR V-J signatures able to tell the groups apart were searched for in a discovery cohort of 90 to 100 patients, of whom fewer than 45 had Graves' ophthalmopathy and about 55 had stable Graves' hyperthyroidism. Prospective prediction of ophthalmopathy was tested in an independent validation cohort of 18 to 20 hyperthyroidism patients and 15 to 17 patients who later progressed to ophthalmopathy. The 90 to 100 discovery patients were randomly divided into training and test sets at a 7:3 ratio. In several Graves' hyperthyroidism patients, the study also compared T-cell repertoires from thyroid tissue with T-cell repertoires from blood. Following sampling, methimazole starting at 30 mg daily was given to hyperthyroidism patients, and high-dose intravenous methylprednisolone was given to ophthalmopathy patients. TCR Vbeta CDR3 sequencing of approximately 140 peripheral blood samples (roughly 41 ophthalmopathy, 75 hyperthyroidism and around 17 progressor patients) is reported in the paper. What the work shows at the level of the full study, not this receptor alone: Ophthalmopathy was separated from stable hyperthyroidism by a 13 V-J signature model, with around 90% sensitivity and 81% to 82% specificity obtained in cross-validation and 80%/75% obtained in testing. In validation, the model predicted progression to ophthalmopathy with just under 71% sensitivity and approximately 78% specificity, a median of 6.5 months before onset. No statistical method was used to fix the sample size in advance, and group allocation was not hidden from the investigators. Most expanded thyroid clonotypes (frequency above 0.001) were also found in blood, which suggests that blood repertoires may mirror thyroid immune responses.

Hyperthyroidism patients were aged 18 to 65 years and newly diagnosed, with disease duration of less than 2 months. Any patient with an uncontrolled infection, another autoimmune disease, pregnancy or lactation was excluded. Diagnoses relied on clinical symptoms, serum thyroxine and TRAb, thyroid ultrasound and orbital computed tomography. Blood from progressor patients was drawn when they were first diagnosed with hyperthyroidism, before any ophthalmopathy symptoms appeared. PBMCs were isolated from around 10 ml of fresh peripheral blood by Ficoll-Paque density gradient centrifugation. Progressor patients were defined as those initially diagnosed with Graves' hyperthyroidism in whom ophthalmopathy developed during follow-up. Total RNA was extracted using Trizol reagent, and RNA quality was assessed on an Agilent 2100 Bioanalyzer. CDR1 and CDR2, looked up from the germline V gene, are KGHSH and LQKENI. The germline ends are 5 bases apart after V is trimmed by 3 bases and J by 2 bases. The CDR3, cysteine through phenylalanine, is 12 amino acids long. The DNA shown is the 36-base CDR3, in frame from base 1.

The TCR beta CDR3 regions were amplified from RNA transcripts. For the first round of RT-PCR on the TCR CDR3, the HTBI primer set was used together with the Qiagen OneStep RT-PCR kit. Libraries were constructed in a second round of multiplex PCR, after which size selection and purification were carried out. Paired-end sequencing of the libraries was performed with 100 bp reads on an Illumina HiSeq2000. Per the authors' processing: SOAPnuke was used to process the raw data, removing reads that contained adapters or uncalled bases, had a mean Phred below 15, or lacked an exact match to the constant primer or identifier. High-quality paired reads were merged with COPE v1.2.5, and unique nucleotide sequences were defined as clonotypes. MiTCR v1.1 was used to align the clonotypes against IMGT TRBV, TRBD and TRBJ reference segments. The analysis included only V-J combinations with a frequency above 0.0001, which together covered around 99% of the repertoires. A TCS score was defined as the ratio of F50 (clonal expansion) to E x V (chaos), with BLOSUM62-based TCRdist applied between CDR3 peptides within each V-J. Welch's t-statistics and random forest reduced roughly 540 V-J features to about 12, which were used in a naive Bayes classifier (R e1071). TCRdb redid the processing of the public reads, applying fastp at Q25 and MiXCR, and retained in-frame beta chains. For every CDR3 protein sequence, its rows merge into one entry that carries the most common genes and DNA. Clone size and V and J calls follow TCRdb, not the original study. Counted in this sample were roughly 360,000 distinct CDR3 sequences; roughly 13% of them appeared once. The ten largest clonotypes hold less than 25% of the sample.

Sequencing was performed on blood. The receptor comes from a man aged 30 to 45 with Graves' hyperthyroidism that later progressed to Graves' ophthalmopathy. This receptor chain uses TRBV18 and TRBJ2-7; no D gene can be assigned with confidence. The nucleotides are TGTGCCAGCTCACCCAAAGCCTACGAGCAGTACTTC. The resulting protein is CASSPKAYEQYF.